The 21 T cell receptor beta chains below were found in one sample sequenced in a study of regulatory T cells in long-lasting Graves disease. According to the study, TCR beta libraries were built with iRepertoire HTBI primers and CDR3-region Arm-PCR. TCRdb ran MiXCR on the multiplex PCR reads and lists one entry per CDR3 protein. The sample has a few hundred thousand distinct CDR3 sequences, around a fifth seen once. Time point defined: persistent/refractory GD, antithyroid drugs over 5 years with positive TRAb. RNA from PBMCs was the source of the TCR library. The sequences come from peripheral blood mononuclear cells (PBMCs), collected when the disease was refractory, from a patient treated with antithyroid drugs. The receptors here all came from a female donor with Graves disease.

The table lists this clonotype with a few counts. This chain uses TRBV2 with TRBJ1-6; D perhaps matches TRBD1 (5 bases). Trimming removed 11 bases from V and 4 bases from J, with 18 bases in between. The CDR3 runs 15 residues. Germline-derived CDR1 and CDR2 are SNHLY and FYNNEI. The chain's CDR3 is CAGQTDPFYNSPLHF. Here the CDR3 DNA reads TGTGCCGGACAAACAGACCCCTTTTATAATTCACCCCTCCACTTT. Full variable domain (rest looked up from reference TRBV2 and TRBJ1-6): EPEVTQTPSHQVTQMGQEVILRCVPISNHLYFYWYRQILGQKVEFLVSFYNNEISEKSEIFDDQFSVERPDGSNFTLKIRSTKLEDSAMYFCAGQTDPFYNSPLHFGNGTRLTVT.

This clonotype was found a few times. The chain uses TRBV6-2 or TRBV6-3 and TRBJ1-5, with a tentative D call TRBD1 (5 bases). The CDR3 has 13 amino acids. Trimming left V 6 bases short and J 6 bases short, with 12 bases between. CDR1 is MNHEY, CDR2 SVGEGT, per germline. The CDR3 DNA sequence: TGTGCCAGCAGCCCCTTGGGGGGTCAGCCCCAGCATTTT. This gives the protein CASSPLGGQPQHF.

This clonotype was recorded a few times. The chain recombines TRBV28 with TRBJ2-1, with D maybe TRBD1 (5 bases). CDR1 is MDHEN and CDR2 is SYDVKM in the germline V gene. The CDR3 is made up of 16 amino acids. V was trimmed by 1 base and J by 0 bases, leaving 10 bases between them. CDR3 protein: CASSLFDSVSYNEQFF. The CDR3 DNA reads as TGTGCCAGCAGTTTATTTGACAGTGTCTCCTACAATGAGCAGTTCTTC.

This clonotype was observed at least ten times. The chain recombines TRBV2 with TRBJ1-1; 7 nucleotides line up with TRBD1. Germline CDR1 is SNHLY and CDR2 is FYNNEI. Trimming at V came to 3 bases and at J to 7 bases, leaving 5 bases not matched to a gene. The CDR3 is 13 residues long. The CDR3 here is CASSDGTEVEAFF. The CDR3 bases are TGTGCCAGCAGTGACGGGACAGAAGTTGAAGCTTTCTTT.

This sequence joins TRBV6-1 and TRBJ1-1; 11 bases line up with TRBD1. V trimming: 6 bases; J trimming: 5 bases; junction bases outside the gene matches: 8. The germline gives CDR1 MNHNS, CDR2 SASEGT. This CDR3 spans 15 amino acids. The CDR3 bases are TGTGCCAGCAGAACTACGGGACAGGGGGAAACTGAAGCTTTCTTT. Encoded protein: CASRTTGQGETEAFF.

This clonotype was observed a few times. V is TRBV5-6 and J is TRBJ1-2; D ambiguous. V was pared by 2 bases and J by 4 bases, with 18 bases between. The CDR3 has 16 residues. CDR1 SGHDT and CDR2 YYEEEE come from the germline V gene. The DNA for the CDR3 is TGTGCCAGCAGCTTTTCGCGCGGCCCTGGCGTCTATGGCTACACCTTC. Amino acid sequence: CASSFSRGPGVYGYTF.

This chain uses TRBV20-1 with TRBJ2-7; D remains unclear. The length of the CDR3 is 12 residues. Germline V CDR1 and CDR2: DFQATT, SNEGSKA (reference sequence). Trimming took 6 bases from V and 2 from J, leaving 11 bases between them. DNA for the CDR3: TGCAGTGCACAGAGGCAGACCTACGAGCAGTACTTC. It yields the protein CSAQRQTYEQYF.

The chain joins TRBV12-3 or TRBV12-4 to TRBJ2-7; D is uncertain. CDR3 length: 14 amino acids. V was clipped by 5 bases and J by 5 bases, with 16 bases between them. CDR3 residues: CASSLKGVGNEQYF. In DNA, the CDR3 is TGTGCCAGCAGTCTTAAGGGTGTGGGTAACGAGCAGTACTTC.

This clonotype appeared a few times. This chain's CDR3 is CASSLTGLASEELFF. The CDR3 DNA reads as TGCGCCAGCAGCTTGACGGGACTAGCTTCCGAGGAGCTGTTTTTT. J is TRBJ2-2 and V is TRBV5-1; the match to TRBD2 covers 9 bases. The V segment lost 1 base and the J segment 10 bases; nucleotides outside the gene matches: 8. The CDR3 is made up of 15 amino acids. Germline CDR1 and CDR2: SGHRS and YFSETQ. The variable domain in full, with the rest retrieved from reference TRBV5-1 and TRBJ2-2, is KAGVTQTPRYLIKTRGQQVTLSCSPISGHRSVSWYQQTPGQGLQFLFEYFSETQRNKGNFPGRFSGRQFSNSRSEMNVSTLELGDSALYLCASSLTGLASEELFFGEGSRLTVL.

As to this clonotype: A read error may explain this, as a much larger clone is one base away. The chain joins TRBV28 to TRBJ1-2; D is unresolved. Looked up from germline, CDR1 is MDHEN and CDR2 is SYDVKM. This CDR3 spans 13 amino acids. V lost 4 bases and J lost 7, with 13 bases in between. Here the CDR3 reads CASSSEGWGGYTF. The CDR3 DNA sequence: TGTGCCAGCAGTTCTGAGGGATGGGGTGGCTACACCTTC.

This clonotype has a handful of counts. The chain is built from TRBV4-3 and TRBJ2-5; D not certain. Trimming removed 0 bases at V and 5 bases at J, with 13 bases between. Germline-derived CDR1 and CDR2 are LGHNA and YSLEER. CDR3 length: 15 amino acids. DNA for the CDR3: TGCGCCAGCAGCCAAGATCGTATTCCGTCGGAGACCCAGTACTTC. Protein sequence: CASSQDRIPSETQYF.

This clonotype has more than one count but fewer than ten. The chain uses TRBV2 and TRBJ2-7, with a possible D match to TRBD1 (6 bases). Germline CDR1 is SNHLY and CDR2 is FYNNEI. CDR3 length equals 14 residues. Trimming took 6 bases from V and 4 from J, leaving 16 bases between them. The CDR3 coding sequence is TGTGCCAGCAGAAGCGGCAGGGGTTCATACGAGCAGTACTTC. This encodes CASRSGRGSYEQYF.

V usage is TRBV4-1 and J usage is TRBJ2-6; tentatively, D is TRBD2 (6 bases). The length of the CDR3 is 16 residues. Germline V lookup: CDR1 MGHRA, CDR2 YSYEKL. Trimming pared 1 base from V and 2 bases from J, leaving 9 bases between. CDR3 sequence reads: CASSQVRGAGANVLTF. The DNA of the CDR3 is TGCGCCAGCAGCCAAGTACGCGGGGCTGGGGCCAACGTCCTGACTTTC.

The chain couples TRBV12-3 or TRBV12-4 to TRBJ2-2, with 7 positions matching TRBD1. V trimming: 7 bases; J trimming: 4 bases; junction bases outside the gene matches: 9. The CDR3 covers 15 residues. CDR3 protein: CASTPRDRRTGELFF. In DNA, the CDR3 is TGTGCCAGCACACCCAGGGACAGACGCACCGGGGAGCTGTTTTTT.

The chain employs TRBV20-1 and TRBJ2-2; weak D call: TRBD1 (6 bases). The CDR3 has 15 amino acids. The germline V gene encodes CDR1 DFQATT and CDR2 SNEGSKA (reference sequence). V dropped 0 bases and J dropped 7 bases, with 15 bases sitting between them. This CDR3 reads CSARDITGTVGELFF. CDR3 bases: TGCAGTGCTAGAGACATCACAGGGACGGTCGGGGAGCTGTTTTTT.

A few counts support this clonotype. At one boundary the junction diverges from the germline segment, which might be a read error. This chain connects TRBV2 to TRBJ2-7; the D gene is possibly TRBD1 (5 bases). Germline CDR1 SNHLY, CDR2 FYNNEI. The CDR3 sequence is 15 residues long. Here the CDR3 reads CASSWMKGLSYEQHF. The CDR3 nucleotides read TGTGCCAGCAGTTGGATGAAGGGGCTCTCCTACGAGCAGCACTTC.

This clonotype was counted at least ten times. The chain has TRBV2 and TRBJ1-4; maybe TRBD1 (5 bases). Per the germline V gene, CDR1 is SNHLY and CDR2 is FYNNEI. The CDR3 runs to 13 residues. V lost 8 bases and J lost 2, with 9 bases in between. The CDR3 here is CASEGTTNEKLFF. The CDR3 DNA is TGTGCCAGCGAGGGGACTACTAATGAAAAACTGTTTTTT.

This clonotype was observed many times. The chain recombines TRBV6-1 with TRBJ1-5; a possible D gene is TRBD1 (5 bases). V shed 6 bases and J shed 0 bases, with 12 bases lying between them. The CDR3 contains 15 residues. The germline V gene has CDR1 MNHNS and CDR2 SASEGT. For the CDR3, the DNA is TGTGCCAGCAGATCGGGACGGTTTAGCAATCAGCCCCAGCATTTT. This translates into CASRSGRFSNQPQHF.

CDR3 in amino acids: CASSSGQTSGNGETQYF. In DNA, the CDR3 is TGTGCCAGCAGCTCCGGACAGACTAGCGGGAATGGAGAGACCCAGTACTTC. The V call is TRBV7-9, the J call TRBJ2-5; TRBD2 matches 11 bases. The CDR3 has 17 amino acids. Germline CDR1 and CDR2: SEHNR and FQNEAQ (reference sequence). The V and J ends lost 4 bases and 4 bases, in that order; junction bases with no gene match: 11.

This clonotype was seen more than once but under ten times. This CDR3 is CASSLSGTSSYEQYF. CDR3 sequence (DNA): TGTGCCAGCAGCCTCTCCGGGACTAGCAGCTACGAGCAGTACTTC. The gene calls are TRBV5-5 and TRBJ2-7; 9 bases match TRBD2. The CDR3 totals 15 residues. V gave up 4 bases and J gave up 3 bases; unmatched junction bases: 8. Germline assignment: CDR1 SGHKS and CDR2 YYEKEE (reference sequence).

The sample holds many counts of this clonotype. The V and J genes are TRBV7-2 and TRBJ2-7; 10 bases map to TRBD2. Germline CDR1 SGHTA, CDR2 FQGNSA. Trimming cost V 8 bases and J 1 base; bases outside gene matches: 5. This CDR3 contains 14 residues. The CDR3 sequence is CASRLTSGSYEQYF. CDR3 DNA sequence: TGTGCCAGCCGATTGACTAGCGGGTCCTACGAGCAGTACTTC.